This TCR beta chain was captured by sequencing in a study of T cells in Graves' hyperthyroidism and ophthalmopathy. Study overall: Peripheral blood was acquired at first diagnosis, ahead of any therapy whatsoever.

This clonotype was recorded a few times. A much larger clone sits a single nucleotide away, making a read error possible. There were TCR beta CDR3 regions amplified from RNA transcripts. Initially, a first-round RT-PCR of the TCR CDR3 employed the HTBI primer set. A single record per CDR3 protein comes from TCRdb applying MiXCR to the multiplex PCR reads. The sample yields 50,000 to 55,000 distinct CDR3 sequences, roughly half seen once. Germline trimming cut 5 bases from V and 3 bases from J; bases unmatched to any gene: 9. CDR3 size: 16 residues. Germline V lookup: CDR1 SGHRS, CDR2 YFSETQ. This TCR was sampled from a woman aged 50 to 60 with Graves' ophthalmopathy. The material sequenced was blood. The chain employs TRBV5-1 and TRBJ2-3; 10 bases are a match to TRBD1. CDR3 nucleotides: TGCGCCAGCAGAAACGGACAGGGGGAGAGAACAGATACGCAGTATTTT. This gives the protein CASRNGQGERTDTQYF.